The TCR beta chain described here comes from a study of blood T cell repertoires in COVID-19. Study-level information: Samples taken during acute and convalescent COVID-19 were collected in the United States, Italy and Spain. T cells, B-cell-depleted T cells, or PBMCs provided the cDNA or gDNA that served as material.

Sequencing used immunoSEQ multiplex PCR; TCRdb keeps in-frame clones, though not all of them. The sample has 200,000 to 300,000 clones; 70% to 90% are singletons. In this sample, this clone turned up once. The V gene end was trimmed by 0 bases and the J gene end by 8 bases; junction bases not matched to a gene: 10. The CDR3 sequence is 16 residues long. Looked up from germline, CDR1 is SGHRS and CDR2 is YFSETQ. In terms of age and location, participants ranged from about 18 to 100 years and lived in about 25 US areas. This clonotype originated in a woman between 50 and 59 years old with acute COVID-19. V gene TRBV5-1 combines with J gene TRBJ2-3; 9 nucleotides line up with TRBD2. Sample: PBMCs or T cells enriched from blood (not recorded which). This CDR3 reads CASSLEAGGPLGTQYF. In nucleotides, the CDR3 is TGCGCCAGCAGCTTGGAGGCGGGGGGGCCCTTGGGTACGCAGTATTTT.